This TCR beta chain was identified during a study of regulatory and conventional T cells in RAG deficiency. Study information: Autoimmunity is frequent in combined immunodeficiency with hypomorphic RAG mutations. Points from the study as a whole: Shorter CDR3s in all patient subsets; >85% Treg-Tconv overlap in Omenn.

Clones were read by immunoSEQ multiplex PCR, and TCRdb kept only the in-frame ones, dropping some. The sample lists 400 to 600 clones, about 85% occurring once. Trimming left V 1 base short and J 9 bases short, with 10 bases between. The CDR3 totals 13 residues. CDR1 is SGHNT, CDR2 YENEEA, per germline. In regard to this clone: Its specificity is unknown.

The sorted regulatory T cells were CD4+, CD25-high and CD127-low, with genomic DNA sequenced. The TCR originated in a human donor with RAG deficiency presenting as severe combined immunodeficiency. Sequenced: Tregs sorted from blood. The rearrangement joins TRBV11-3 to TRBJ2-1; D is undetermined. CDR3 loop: CASSLVADGEQFF. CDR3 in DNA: TGTGCCAGCAGCTTAGTGGCGGACGGTGAGCAGTTCTTC.